This T cell receptor (beta chain) was found in a study of identical twins. This clonotype has just a few counts. Each CDR3 protein gets one entry after TCRdb re-called the 5' RACE reads with MiXCR. The profile shows around 680,000 distinct CDR3 sequences, 8.6% of them singletons. The CDR3 contains 14 residues. Trimming removed 0 bases at V and 0 bases at J, with 5 bases between. Germline V CDR1 and CDR2: MGHRA, YSYEKL. The sample also formed part of further work on yellow fever vaccine responses in identical twins.

The sample taken for sequencing was PBMCs. The rearrangement links TRBV4-1 to TRBJ1-1; D is unresolved. The sequence was obtained from a woman between 18 and 29 years old in good health. In nucleotides, the CDR3 is TGCGCCAGCAGCCAAGATCCGTTGAACACTGAAGCTTTCTTT. Amino acid sequence: CASSQDPLNTEAFF.